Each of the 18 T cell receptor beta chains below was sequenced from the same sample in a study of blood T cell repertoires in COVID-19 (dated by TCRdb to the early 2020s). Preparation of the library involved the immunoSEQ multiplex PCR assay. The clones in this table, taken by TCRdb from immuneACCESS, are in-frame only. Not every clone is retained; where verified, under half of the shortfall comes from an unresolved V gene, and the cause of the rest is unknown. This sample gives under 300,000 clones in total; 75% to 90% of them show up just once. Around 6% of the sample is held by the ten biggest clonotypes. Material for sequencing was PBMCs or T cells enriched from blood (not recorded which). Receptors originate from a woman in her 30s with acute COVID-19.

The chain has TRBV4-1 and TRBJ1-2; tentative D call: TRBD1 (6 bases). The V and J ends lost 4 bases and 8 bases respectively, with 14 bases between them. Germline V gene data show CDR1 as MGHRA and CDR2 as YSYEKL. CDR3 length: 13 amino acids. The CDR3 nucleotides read TGCGCCAGCAGCCTAACCACAGGGAACGGCTACACCTTC. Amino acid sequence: CASSLTTGNGYTF.

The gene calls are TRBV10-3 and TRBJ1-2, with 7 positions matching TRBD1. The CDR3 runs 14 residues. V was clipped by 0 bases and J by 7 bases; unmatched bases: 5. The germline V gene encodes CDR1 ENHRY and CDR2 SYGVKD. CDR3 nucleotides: TGTGCCATCAGTGAGTCGATGGCAGGGGGTGGCTACACCTTC. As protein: CAISESMAGGGYTF.

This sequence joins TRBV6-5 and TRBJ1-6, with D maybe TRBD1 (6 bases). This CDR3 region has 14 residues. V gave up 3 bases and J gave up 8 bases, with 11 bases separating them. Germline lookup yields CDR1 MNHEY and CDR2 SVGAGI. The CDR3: CASSYQDSDSPLHF. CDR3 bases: TGTGCCAGCAGTTATCAGGACAGTGATTCACCCCTCCACTTT.

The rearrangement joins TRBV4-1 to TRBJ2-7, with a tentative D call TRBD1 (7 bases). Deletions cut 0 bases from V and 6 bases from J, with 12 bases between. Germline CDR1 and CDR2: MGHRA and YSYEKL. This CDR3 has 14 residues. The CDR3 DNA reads TGCGCCAGCAGCCAAGATAACAGGGGACTCGAGCAGTACTTC. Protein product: CASSQDNRGLEQYF.

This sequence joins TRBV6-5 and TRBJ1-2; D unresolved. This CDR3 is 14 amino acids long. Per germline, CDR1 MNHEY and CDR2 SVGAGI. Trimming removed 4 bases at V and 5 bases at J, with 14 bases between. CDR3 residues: CASSSGMDPYGYTF. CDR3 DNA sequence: TGTGCCAGCAGTTCGGGGATGGACCCTTATGGCTACACCTTC.

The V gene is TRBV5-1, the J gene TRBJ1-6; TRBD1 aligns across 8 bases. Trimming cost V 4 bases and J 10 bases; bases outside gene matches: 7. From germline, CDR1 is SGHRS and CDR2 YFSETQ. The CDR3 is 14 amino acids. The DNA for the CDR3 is TGCGCCAGCAGCACTTCAGGGGGCGGCTCACCCCTCCACTTT. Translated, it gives CASSTSGGGSPLHF.

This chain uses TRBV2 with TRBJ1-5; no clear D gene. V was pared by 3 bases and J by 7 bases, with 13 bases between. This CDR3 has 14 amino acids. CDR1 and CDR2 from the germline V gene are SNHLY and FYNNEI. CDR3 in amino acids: CASSDGQPGQPQHF. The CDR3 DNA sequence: TGTGCCAGCAGTGATGGGCAGCCGGGGCAGCCCCAGCATTTT.

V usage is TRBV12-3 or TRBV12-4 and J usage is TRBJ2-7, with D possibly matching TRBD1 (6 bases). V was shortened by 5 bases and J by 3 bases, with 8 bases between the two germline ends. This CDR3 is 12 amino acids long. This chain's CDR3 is CASSATGYEQYF. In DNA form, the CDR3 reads TGTGCCAGCAGTGCGACAGGCTACGAGCAGTACTTC.

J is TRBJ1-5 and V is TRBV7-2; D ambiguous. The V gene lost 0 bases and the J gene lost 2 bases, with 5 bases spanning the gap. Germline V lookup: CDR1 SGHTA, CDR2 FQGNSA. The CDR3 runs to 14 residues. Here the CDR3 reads CASSLASGNQPQHF. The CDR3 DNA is TGTGCCAGCAGCTTAGCGAGTGGCAATCAGCCCCAGCATTTT. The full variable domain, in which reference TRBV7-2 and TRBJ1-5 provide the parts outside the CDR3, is GAGVSQSPSNKVTEKGKDVELRCDPISGHTALYWYRQSLGQGLEFLIYFQGNSAPDKSGLPSDRFSAERTGGSVSTLTIQRTQQEDSAVYLCASSLASGNQPQHFGDGTRLSIL.

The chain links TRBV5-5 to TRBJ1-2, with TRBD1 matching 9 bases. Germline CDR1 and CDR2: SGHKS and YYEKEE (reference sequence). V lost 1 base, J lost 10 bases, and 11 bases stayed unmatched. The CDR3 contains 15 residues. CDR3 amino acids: CASSLIGGTGMDYTF. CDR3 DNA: TGTGCCAGCAGCTTGATCGGGGGGACAGGGATGGACTACACCTTC.

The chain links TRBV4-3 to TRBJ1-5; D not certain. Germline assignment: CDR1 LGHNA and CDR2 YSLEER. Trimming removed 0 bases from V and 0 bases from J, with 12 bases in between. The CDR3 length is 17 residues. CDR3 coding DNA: TGCGCCAGCAGCCAAGACGCAGGCCCCGATAGCAATCAGCCCCAGCATTTT. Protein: CASSQDAGPDSNQPQHF.

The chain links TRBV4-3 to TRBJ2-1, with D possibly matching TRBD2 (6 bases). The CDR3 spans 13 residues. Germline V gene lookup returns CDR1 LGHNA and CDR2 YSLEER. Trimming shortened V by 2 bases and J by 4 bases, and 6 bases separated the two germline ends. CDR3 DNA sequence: TGCGCCAGCAGCCAACGGGGGTACAATGAGCAGTTCTTC. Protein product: CASSQRGYNEQFF.

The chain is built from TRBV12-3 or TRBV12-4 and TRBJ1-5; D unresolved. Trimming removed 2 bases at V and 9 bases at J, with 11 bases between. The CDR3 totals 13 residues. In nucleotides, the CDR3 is TGTGCCAGCAGTTTAAACGGGGTCCCGCCCCAGCATTTT. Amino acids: CASSLNGVPPQHF.

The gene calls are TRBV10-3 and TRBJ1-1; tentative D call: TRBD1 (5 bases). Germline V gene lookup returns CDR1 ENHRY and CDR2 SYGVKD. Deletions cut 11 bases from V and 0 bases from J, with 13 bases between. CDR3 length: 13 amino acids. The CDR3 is CAVKQEMNTEAFF. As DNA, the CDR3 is TGTGCCGTAAAACAGGAAATGAACACTGAAGCTTTCTTT.

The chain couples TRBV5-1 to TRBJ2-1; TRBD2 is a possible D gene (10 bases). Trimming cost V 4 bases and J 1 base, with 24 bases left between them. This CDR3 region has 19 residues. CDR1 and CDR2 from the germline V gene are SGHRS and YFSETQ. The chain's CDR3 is CASSLQGALAGASYNEQFF. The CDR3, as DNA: TGCGCCAGCAGCCTACAGGGGGCCCTAGCGGGGGCGTCCTACAATGAGCAGTTCTTC.

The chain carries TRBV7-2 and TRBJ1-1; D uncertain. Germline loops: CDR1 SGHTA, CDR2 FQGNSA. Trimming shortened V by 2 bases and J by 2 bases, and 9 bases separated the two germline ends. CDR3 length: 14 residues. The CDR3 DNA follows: TGTGCCAGCAGCTTATACAGAATTAACACTGAAGCTTTCTTT. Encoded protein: CASSLYRINTEAFF.

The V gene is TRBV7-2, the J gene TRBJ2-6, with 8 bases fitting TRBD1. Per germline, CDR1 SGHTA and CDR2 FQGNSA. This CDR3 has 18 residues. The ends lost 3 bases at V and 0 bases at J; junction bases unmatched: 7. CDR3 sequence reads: CASSFSRTGSSGANVLTF. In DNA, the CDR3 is TGTGCCAGCAGCTTCTCCAGGACAGGGAGCTCTGGGGCCAACGTCCTGACTTTC.

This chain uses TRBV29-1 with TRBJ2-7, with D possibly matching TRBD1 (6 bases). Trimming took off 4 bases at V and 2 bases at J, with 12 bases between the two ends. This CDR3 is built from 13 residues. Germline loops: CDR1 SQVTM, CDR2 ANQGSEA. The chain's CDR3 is CSVVGTHTYEQYF. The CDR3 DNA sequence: TGCAGCGTTGTAGGGACACACACCTACGAGCAGTACTTC.